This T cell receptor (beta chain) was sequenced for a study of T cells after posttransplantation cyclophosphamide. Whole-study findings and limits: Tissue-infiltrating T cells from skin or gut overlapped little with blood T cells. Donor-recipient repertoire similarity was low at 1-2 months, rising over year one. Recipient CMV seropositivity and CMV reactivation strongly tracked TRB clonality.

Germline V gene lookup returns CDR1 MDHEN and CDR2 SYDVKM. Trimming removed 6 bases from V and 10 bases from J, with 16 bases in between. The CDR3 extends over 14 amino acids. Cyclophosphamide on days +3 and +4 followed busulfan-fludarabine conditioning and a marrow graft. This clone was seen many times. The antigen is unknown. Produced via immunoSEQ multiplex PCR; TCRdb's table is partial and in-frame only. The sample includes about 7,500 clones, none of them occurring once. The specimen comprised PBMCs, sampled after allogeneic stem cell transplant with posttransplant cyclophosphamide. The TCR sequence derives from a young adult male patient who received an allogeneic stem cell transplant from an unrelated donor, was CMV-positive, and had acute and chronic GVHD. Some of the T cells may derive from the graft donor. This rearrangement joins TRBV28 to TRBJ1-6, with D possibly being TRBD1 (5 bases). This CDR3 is CASSLNQGGSPLHF. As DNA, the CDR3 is TGTGCCAGCAGCTTAAACCAGGGAGGATCACCCCTCCACTTT.